This TCR beta chain was identified in a study of T cell changes during pregnancy in multiple sclerosis. Produced via immunoSEQ multiplex PCR; TCRdb's table is partial and in-frame only. The table shows about 56,000 clones, with 90% occurring only once. The sample was peripheral blood, taken in the first trimester of pregnancy. The sequence was collected from a female donor in good health, enrolled as a control in a pregnancy study.

CDR3 region: CASSSTRLVLAKNIQYF. CDR3 nucleotide sequence: TGTGCCAGCAGTTCTACTAGGTTAGTACTAGCCAAAAACATTCAGTACTTC. The chain has TRBV27 and TRBJ2-4; a possible D gene is TRBD2 (5 bases). CDR1 is MNHEY, CDR2 SMNVEV, per germline (reference sequence). Trimming removed 4 bases from V and 0 bases from J, with 16 bases in between. The CDR3 runs 17 residues.